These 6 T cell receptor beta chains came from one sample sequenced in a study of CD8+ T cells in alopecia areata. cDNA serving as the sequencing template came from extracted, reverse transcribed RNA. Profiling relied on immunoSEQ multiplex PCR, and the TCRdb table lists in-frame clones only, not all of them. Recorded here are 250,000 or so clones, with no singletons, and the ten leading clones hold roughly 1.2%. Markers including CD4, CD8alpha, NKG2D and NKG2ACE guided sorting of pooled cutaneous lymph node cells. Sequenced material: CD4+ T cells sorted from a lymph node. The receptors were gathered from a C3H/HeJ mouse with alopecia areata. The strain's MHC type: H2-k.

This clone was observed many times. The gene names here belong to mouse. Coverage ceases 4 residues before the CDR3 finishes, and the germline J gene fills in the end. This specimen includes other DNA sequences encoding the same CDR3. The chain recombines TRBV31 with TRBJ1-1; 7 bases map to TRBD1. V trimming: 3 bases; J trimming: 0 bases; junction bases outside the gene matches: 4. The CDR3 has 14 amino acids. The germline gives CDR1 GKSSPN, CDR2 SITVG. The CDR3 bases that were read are TGTGCCTGGAGCCCCGGGACAGCAAACACA. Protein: CAWSPGTANT. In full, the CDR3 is CAWSPGTANTEVFF.

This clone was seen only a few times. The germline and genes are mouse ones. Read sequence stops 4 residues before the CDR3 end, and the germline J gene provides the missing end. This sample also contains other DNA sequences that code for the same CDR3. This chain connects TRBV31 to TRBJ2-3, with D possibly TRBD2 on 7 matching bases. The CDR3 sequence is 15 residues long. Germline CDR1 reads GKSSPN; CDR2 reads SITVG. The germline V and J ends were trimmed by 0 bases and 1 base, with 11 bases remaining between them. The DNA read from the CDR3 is TGTGCCTGGAGTCTAGGGGGGCGACGTGCAGAA. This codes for CAWSLGGRRAE. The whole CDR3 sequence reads CAWSLGGRRAETLYF.

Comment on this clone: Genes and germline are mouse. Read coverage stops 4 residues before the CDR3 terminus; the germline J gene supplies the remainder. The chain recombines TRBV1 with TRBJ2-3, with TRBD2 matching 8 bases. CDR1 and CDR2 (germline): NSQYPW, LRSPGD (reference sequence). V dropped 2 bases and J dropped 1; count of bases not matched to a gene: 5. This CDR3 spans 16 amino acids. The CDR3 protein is CTCSARAGGRAETLYF. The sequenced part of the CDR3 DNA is TGCACCTGCAGTGCAAGGGCTGGGGGGCGTGCAGAA.

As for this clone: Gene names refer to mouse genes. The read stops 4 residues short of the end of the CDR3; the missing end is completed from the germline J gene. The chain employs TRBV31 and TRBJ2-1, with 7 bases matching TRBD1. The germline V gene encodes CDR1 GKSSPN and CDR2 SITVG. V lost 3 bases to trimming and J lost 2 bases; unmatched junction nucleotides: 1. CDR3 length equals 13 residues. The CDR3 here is CAWRDRDYAEQFF. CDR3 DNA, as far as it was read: TGTGCCTGGAGAGACAGGGACTATGCT.

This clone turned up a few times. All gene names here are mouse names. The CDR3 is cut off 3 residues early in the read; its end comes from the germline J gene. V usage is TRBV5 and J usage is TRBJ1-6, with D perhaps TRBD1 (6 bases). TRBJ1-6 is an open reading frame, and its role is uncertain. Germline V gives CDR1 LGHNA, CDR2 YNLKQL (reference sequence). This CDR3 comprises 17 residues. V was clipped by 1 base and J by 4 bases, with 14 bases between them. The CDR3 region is CASSQAPAGDYNSPLYF. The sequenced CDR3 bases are TGTGCCAGCAGCCAAGCCCCCGCAGGGGATTATAATTCGCCC.

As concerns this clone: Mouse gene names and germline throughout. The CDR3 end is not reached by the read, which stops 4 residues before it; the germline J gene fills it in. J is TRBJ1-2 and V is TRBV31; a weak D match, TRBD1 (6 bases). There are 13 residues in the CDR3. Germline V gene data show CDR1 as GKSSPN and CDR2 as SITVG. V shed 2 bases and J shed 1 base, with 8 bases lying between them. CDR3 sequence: CAWSVTGNSDYTF. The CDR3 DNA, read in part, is TGTGCCTGGAGTGTGACAGGAAACTCC.